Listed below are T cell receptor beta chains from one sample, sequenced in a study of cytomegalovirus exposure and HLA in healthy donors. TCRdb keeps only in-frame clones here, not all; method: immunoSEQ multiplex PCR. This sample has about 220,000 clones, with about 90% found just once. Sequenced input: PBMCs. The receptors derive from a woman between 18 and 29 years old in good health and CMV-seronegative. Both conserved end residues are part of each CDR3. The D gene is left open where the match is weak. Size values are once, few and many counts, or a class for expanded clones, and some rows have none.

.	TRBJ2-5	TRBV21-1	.	TGTGCCAGCAGCAAGCGTAAAAAGGGACTAGCGGGAGAGGGAGAGACCCAGTACTTC	CASSKRKKGLAGEGETQYF
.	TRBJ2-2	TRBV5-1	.	TGCGCCAGCAGCCCCTTCAACACCGGGGAGCTGTTTTTT	CASSPFNTGELFF
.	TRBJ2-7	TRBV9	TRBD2	TGTGCCAGCAGCGACGATTACACCCCGGGGAGGGCCCGTGTCTACGAGCAGTACTTC	CASSDDYTPGRARVYEQYF
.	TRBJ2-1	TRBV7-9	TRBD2	TGTGCCAGCAGCTCCGGGACTAGCGGGAGTTTATCCAATGAGCAGTTCTTC	CASSSGTSGSLSNEQFF
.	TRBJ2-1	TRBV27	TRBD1	TGTGCCAGCAGTACGTGGCTAGGGGACAGACTCTACAATGAGCAGTTCTTC	CASSTWLGDRLYNEQFF
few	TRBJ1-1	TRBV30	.	TGTGCCTGGAGTCTAGGGCGGGACCAAGAAGCTTTCTTT	CAWSLGRDQEAFF
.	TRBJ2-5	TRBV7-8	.	TGTGCCAGCAGCGACGACAGCTCCCAAGAGACCCAGTACTTC	CASSDDSSQETQYF
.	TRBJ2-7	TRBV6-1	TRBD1	TGTGCCAGCAGTGAGTCTCCGGGACAGGGAATAGGCGAGCAGTACTTC	CASSESPGQGIGEQYF
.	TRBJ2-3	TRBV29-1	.	TGCAGCGTTGCAGGGAGCACAGATACGCAGTATTTT	CSVAGSTDTQYF
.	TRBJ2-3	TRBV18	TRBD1	TGTGCCAGCTCACCACGACAGGGTAGGACAGATACGCAGTATTTT	CASSPRQGRTDTQYF
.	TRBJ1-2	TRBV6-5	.	TGTGCCAGCAGTTACGGTGGCAGGGGAGTCGGCTACACCTTC	CASSYGGRGVGYTF
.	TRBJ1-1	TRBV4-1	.	TGCGCCAGCAGCGCCATTGAACAGGGCACCACTGAAGCTTTCTTT	CASSAIEQGTTEAFF
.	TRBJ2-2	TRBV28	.	TGTGCCAGCAGCTCAACCGGGACGGTTAAAGGGGGCGGGGAGCTGTTTTTT	CASSSTGTVKGGGELFF
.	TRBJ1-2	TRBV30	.	TGTGCCTGGGAACAGGGTATTTATGGCTACACCTTC	CAWEQGIYGYTF
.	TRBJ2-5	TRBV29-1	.	TGCAGCGTTGGATCAACAGAGCCCCAAGAGACCCAGTACTTC	CSVGSTEPQETQYF
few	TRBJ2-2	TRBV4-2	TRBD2	TGTGCCAGCAGCCAAGATATGGCGGGAGAGGCCGGGGAGCTGTTTTTT	CASSQDMAGEAGELFF
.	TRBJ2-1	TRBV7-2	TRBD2	TGTGCCAGCACCACCTCTAGCGGGGGCGATGAGCAGTTCTTC	CASTTSSGGDEQFF
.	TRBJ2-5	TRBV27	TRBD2	TGTGCCAGCAGTATCAGCGGGAGGGCCTCCGAGACCCAGTACTTC	CASSISGRASETQYF
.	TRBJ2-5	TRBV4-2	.	TGTGCCAGCAGCCAAGAAGCGGCTCGGCTAGTAGAGACCCAGTACTTC	CASSQEAARLVETQYF
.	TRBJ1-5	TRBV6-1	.	TGTGCCACCCGGACAAGTAGCAATCAGCCCCAGCATTTT	CATRTSSNQPQHF
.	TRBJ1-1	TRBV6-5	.	TGTGCCAGCAGTTATATGGCAGGGTTCTTGAACACTGAAGCTTTCTTT	CASSYMAGFLNTEAFF
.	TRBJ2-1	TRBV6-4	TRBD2	TGTGCCAGCAGTGACCGGGCTAGCGGGAGTCATGAGCAGTTCTTC	CASSDRASGSHEQFF
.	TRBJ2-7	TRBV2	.	TGTGCCAGCAGTGGAGTGTCCTACGAGCAGTACTTC	CASSGVSYEQYF
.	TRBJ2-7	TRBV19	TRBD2	TGTGCCAGTAGTATCGAAGCGGGAGGTTCCTACGAGCAGTACTTC	CASSIEAGGSYEQYF
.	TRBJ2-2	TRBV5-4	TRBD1	TGTGCCAGCAGCCCAGGGACAGGAGCTAACACCGGGGAGCTGTTTTTT	CASSPGTGANTGELFF
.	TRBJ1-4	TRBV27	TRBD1	TGTGCCAGCAGCCAAGGGACAGGTGTTAATGAAAAACTGTTTTTT	CASSQGTGVNEKLFF
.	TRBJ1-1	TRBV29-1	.	TGCAGCGTTGATCGGGCCGGGAAAGGGACTGAAGCTTTCTTT	CSVDRAGKGTEAFF
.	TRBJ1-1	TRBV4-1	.	TGCGCCAGCAGCCAAGTATCAGGGATGAACACTGAAGCTTTCTTT	CASSQVSGMNTEAFF
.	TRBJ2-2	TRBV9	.	TGTGCCAGCAGCGTAATCCCCGTCGGCGGGACCGGGGAGCTGTTTTTT	CASSVIPVGGTGELFF
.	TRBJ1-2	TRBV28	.	TGTGCCAGCAGTCTTACACAGAACTATGGCTACACCTTC	CASSLTQNYGYTF
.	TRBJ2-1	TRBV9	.	TGTGCCAGCAGCTCAGCGGCCTCCTACAATGAGCAGTTCTTC	CASSSAASYNEQFF
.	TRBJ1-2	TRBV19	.	TGTGCCAGTAGTCCCACCCGGCGGGCCGACTATGGCTACACCTTC	CASSPTRRADYGYTF
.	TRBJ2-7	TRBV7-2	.	TGTGCCAGCAGCTTAGAGGCTAGCCTGTACGAGCAGTACTTC	CASSLEASLYEQYF
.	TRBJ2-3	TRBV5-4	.	TGTGCCAGCAGCACCTCCTCGAGCGGAGATACGCAGTATTTT	CASSTSSSGDTQYF
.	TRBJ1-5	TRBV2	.	TGTGCCAGCAGGGCAGGTTTTAGGAGCAATCAGCCCCAGCATTTT	CASRAGFRSNQPQHF
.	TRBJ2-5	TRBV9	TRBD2	TGTGCCAGCAGCGTAGGTAGCGGGAGGGCCATTGAGACCCAGTACTTC	CASSVGSGRAIETQYF
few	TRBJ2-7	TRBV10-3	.	TGTGCCACGGGAAAGGACAGACCCTACGAGCAGTACTTC	CATGKDRPYEQYF
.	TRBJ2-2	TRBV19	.	TGTGCCAGTAGTAGACTTGTTTTATCGAACACCGGGGAGCTGTTTTTT	CASSRLVLSNTGELFF
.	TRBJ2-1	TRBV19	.	TGTGCCAGTAGTATGGAGGGCTACAATGAGCAGTTCTTC	CASSMEGYNEQFF
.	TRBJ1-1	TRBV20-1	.	TGCAGTCCACAGGAGAACACTGAAGCTTTCTTT	CSPQENTEAFF